Given below is one T cell receptor (beta chain) in context. Its specificity is not known. The CDR3 is 15 amino acids. The germline CDR1 and CDR2 sequences are SGHTA and FQGNSA. The V segment lost 4 bases and the J segment 10 bases; nucleotides outside the gene matches: 8. This specimen comes from a study of Tregs in tolerant kidney transplant recipients. Study results and limitations: Expanding Tregs on activated donor B cells appeared to best identify donor-specific TCRbeta clones. No direct test of biological reproducibility was done here.

This table comes from immunoSEQ multiplex PCR, and its TCRdb copy is limited to in-frame clones, with some not included. Of about 68,000 clones in the sample, less than 90% were seen once. This TCR was recovered from a human donor in good health. V usage is TRBV7-2 and J usage is TRBJ2-1; TRBD2 agrees at 12 bases. The sequenced sample was CD4+ T cells from blood. The CDR3: CASSSYSSGRAEQFF. Here the CDR3 DNA reads TGTGCCAGCAGCTCCTACTCTAGCGGGAGGGCCGAGCAGTTCTTC.